These 9 T cell receptor beta chains were all obtained from the same sample, sequenced in a study of blood T cell repertoires in COVID-19. Only in-frame clones appear in the TCRdb table, and some are missing; sequencing was by immunoSEQ multiplex PCR. The data hold approximately 200,000 clones, with approximately 84% observed a single time. The sample was PBMCs or T cells enriched from blood (not recorded which). The receptors here all came from a woman aged 25-40 years who had recovered from COVID-19.

CDR3 sequence: CASSLWRGLGDTQYF. As DNA, the CDR3 is TGTGCCAGCAGTTTGTGGCGAGGACTGGGAGATACGCAGTATTTT. The chain employs TRBV28 and TRBJ2-3, with D perhaps matching TRBD2 (5 bases). This CDR3 is built from 15 residues. V dropped 3 bases and J dropped 5 bases, with 15 bases sitting between them. The V gene's germline CDR1 is MDHEN and CDR2 SYDVKM.

The gene calls are TRBV7-3 and TRBJ2-5; 9 bases match TRBD2. The CDR3 length is 15 residues. Trimming took 3 bases from V and 5 from J; bases not matched to a gene: 7. Germline V lookup: CDR1 SGHTA, CDR2 FQGTGA. CDR3 region: CASSFGGAGGETQYF. CDR3 sequence (DNA): TGTGCCAGCAGCTTTGGCGGGGCGGGAGGGGAGACCCAGTACTTC. Filled out from reference TRBV7-3 and TRBJ2-5, the complete variable domain reads GAGVSQTPSNKVTEKGKYVELRCDPISGHTALYWYRQSLGQGPEFLIYFQGTGAADDSGLPNDRFFAVRPEGSVSTLKIQRTERGDSAVYLCASSFGGAGGETQYFGPGTRLLVL.

This chain uses TRBV6-5 with TRBJ1-6, with D hard to call. CDR1 MNHEY and CDR2 SVGAGI come from the germline V gene. The ends were cut back, 2 bases at V and 1 base at J, with 3 bases in the middle. CDR3 length equals 14 residues. The CDR3, as DNA: TGTGCCAGCAGTTACCAGTCCTATAATTCACCCCTCCACTTT. Protein: CASSYQSYNSPLHF.

The rearrangement uses TRBV7-2 and TRBJ1-3, with D unclear. The CDR3 extends over 15 amino acids. The V gene's germline CDR1 is SGHTA and CDR2 FQGNSA. V was trimmed by 1 base and J by 0 bases, leaving 7 bases between them. CDR3 loop: CASSLGPGSGNTIYF. As DNA, the CDR3 is TGTGCCAGCAGCTTAGGCCCCGGCTCTGGAAACACCATATATTTT.

Many counts were recorded for this clone. The chain carries TRBV27 and TRBJ2-7; D might be TRBD1 (6 bases). This CDR3 region has 14 residues. Germline V CDR1 and CDR2: MNHEY, SMNVEV (reference sequence). Trimming removed 6 bases from V and 3 bases from J, with 15 bases in between. The CDR3 sequence is CASRPGHISYEQYF. CDR3 nucleotides: TGTGCCAGCAGACCGGGACACATTAGCTACGAGCAGTACTTC.

This chain connects TRBV30 to TRBJ1-2, with a weak D call TRBD1 (6 bases). The germline V and J ends were trimmed by 2 bases and 0 bases, with 7 bases remaining between them. The CDR3 has 13 amino acids. From germline, CDR1 is GTSNPN and CDR2 SVGIG (reference sequence). The CDR3 coding sequence is TGTGCCTGGAGTACAGGGCCTAACTATGGCTACACCTTC. This translates into CAWSTGPNYGYTF.

The J gene is TRBJ2-7, the V gene TRBV5-1, with TRBD2 matching over 8 bases. The CDR3 sequence is 15 residues long. The V and J ends lost 4 bases and 4 bases, in that order; junction bases with no gene match: 10. CDR1 SGHRS and CDR2 YFSETQ come from the germline V gene. The CDR3 DNA reads as TGCGCCAGCAGCGGGGGGAGCGGGAGTGGGTACGAGCAGTACTTC. It translates to CASSGGSGSGYEQYF.

The rearrangement joins TRBV18 to TRBJ1-4; unclear D gene. The V end lost 3 bases, the J end lost 7 bases, and 12 bases lay between the germline ends. The CDR3 runs to 14 residues. CDR1 and CDR2 (germline): KGHSH, LQKENI. The CDR3 loop reads CASSPAGKSEKLFF. The CDR3 DNA reads as TGTGCCAGCTCACCGGCAGGAAAATCTGAAAAACTGTTTTTT.

The chain joins TRBV9 to TRBJ2-1; weak D call: TRBD2 (5 bases). Between the trimmed V and J ends, which lost 3 bases and 5 bases, there was a span of 12 bases. Germline V gene data show CDR1 as SGDLS and CDR2 as YYNGEE. This CDR3 region has 14 residues. CDR3 nucleotide sequence: TGTGCCAGCAGCGCCCTAGCCTGGGACAATGAGCAGTTCTTC. The encoded protein is CASSALAWDNEQFF. The whole variable domain, remainder taken from reference TRBV9 and TRBJ2-1, is DSGVTQTPKHLITATGQRVTLRCSPRSGDLSVYWYQQSLDQGLQFLIQYYNGEERAKGNILERFSAQQFPDLHSELNLSSLELGDSALYFCASSALAWDNEQFFGPGTRLTVL.